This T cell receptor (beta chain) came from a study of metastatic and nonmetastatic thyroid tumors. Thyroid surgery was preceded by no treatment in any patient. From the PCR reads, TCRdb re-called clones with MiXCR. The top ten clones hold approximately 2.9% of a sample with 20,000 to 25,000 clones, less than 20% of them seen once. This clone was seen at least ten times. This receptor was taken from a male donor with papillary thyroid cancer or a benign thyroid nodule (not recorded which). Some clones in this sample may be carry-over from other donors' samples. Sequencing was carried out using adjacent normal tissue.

In DNA, the CDR3 is TGTGCCAGCTCACCTCAGAGCGATCCTAGCACAGATACGCAGTATTTT. Encoded protein: CASSPQSDPSTDTQYF. The genes are TRBV18 and TRBJ2-3, with D unresolved. The germline CDR1 and CDR2 sequences are KGHSH and LQKENI. This CDR3 has 16 amino acids. V shed 3 bases and J shed 0 bases, with 13 bases lying between them. The full variable domain, rest sourced from reference TRBV18 and TRBJ2-3, is NAGVMQNPRHLVRRRGQEARLRCSPMKGHSHVYWYRQLPEEGLKFMVYLQKENIIDESGMPKERFSAEFPKEGPSILRIQQVVRGDSAAYFCASSPQSDPSTDTQYFGPGTRLTVL.